This entry is about one T cell receptor (beta chain). The entry originates in a study of blood T cell repertoires in COVID-19. The CDR3 is 14 amino acids. Germline V gene sequence: CDR1 WSHSY, CDR2 SAAADI. V lost 1 base to trimming and J lost 8 bases, with 12 bases between them. Profiling relied on immunoSEQ multiplex PCR, and the TCRdb table lists in-frame clones only, not all of them. Of 250,000 to 400,000 clones in the sample, approximately 88% were seen once. The chain recombines TRBV10-2 with TRBJ2-1, with D tentatively TRBD1 (5 bases). Specimen: peripheral blood. The clonotype originates from a woman aged 30 to 39 with COVID-19, enrolled during active disease. The CDR3 DNA reads TGCGCCAGCAGTGAGTACAGGAGTGATGATGAGCAGTTCTTC. This gives the protein CASSEYRSDDEQFF.